A selection of T cell receptor beta chains follows, all from one sample in a study of T cell responses to AZD1222 COVID-19 vaccine. Some clones are missing from TCRdb's copy, which holds only in-frame ones; the method was immunoSEQ multiplex PCR. The sample yields around 140,000 clones, 85% to 95% seen once. The material sequenced was peripheral blood, taken on day 0 of AZD1222 vaccination. These receptors were obtained from an adult in good health. The CDR3 runs from the conserved cysteine through the conserved F or W. The order of the fields is clone size, J gene, V gene, D gene, CDR3 DNA, CDR3 protein. The D gene is left open where the match is weak. Not every row has a clone size; where given, it reads once, few, many or a size class.

>.|TRBJ2-7|TRBV5-1|.
TGCGCCAGCAGCTTGGGGAGGTTTGCCTACGAGCAGTACTTC
CASSLGRFAYEQYF
>.|TRBJ1-4|TRBV4-1|.
TGCGCCAGCAGCCAAGATCTACTGGGACCCGGAACTAATGAAAAACTGTTTTTT
CASSQDLLGPGTNEKLFF
>.|TRBJ1-1|TRBV24-1|TRBD1
TGTGCCACCAGTGATGCAGGGGGCACTGAAGCTTTCTTT
CATSDAGGTEAFF
>.|TRBJ1-1|TRBV10-3|.
TGTGCCATCAGTGGGGTAAGGGAGACCACTGAAGCTTTCTTT
CAISGVRETTEAFF
>.|TRBJ1-2|TRBV27|TRBD1
TGTGCCAGCAGTGCCCACACAGGGGGCGCGGGCTATGGCTACACCTTC
CASSAHTGGAGYGYTF
>.|TRBJ2-5|TRBV7-9|TRBD2
TGTGCCAGCAGCCGCGGTGTTGGACTAGCGGGGGAAGAGACCCAGTACTTC
CASSRGVGLAGEETQYF
>.|TRBJ1-4|TRBV7-9|.
TGTGCCAGCAGCTTTGAGGCGGGTGAAAAACTGTTTTTT
CASSFEAGEKLFF
>.|TRBJ1-5|TRBV5-1|.
TGCGCCAGCAGCCCCTGGCCAAAGGGGGATAGCAATCAGCCCCAGCATTTT
CASSPWPKGDSNQPQHF
>.|TRBJ1-2|TRBV20-1|.
TGCAGTGATAGGGCGGGATATGGCTACACCTTC
CSDRAGYGYTF
>.|TRBJ1-1|TRBV19|.
TGTGCCACCCAGGGAAACACTGAAGCTTTCTTT
CATQGNTEAFF
>.|TRBJ2-3|TRBV5-1|TRBD1
TGCGCCAGCAGCAGTGTGGGACAGCGAAGCACAGATACGCAGTATTTT
CASSSVGQRSTDTQYF
>.|TRBJ2-2|TRBV25-1|.
TGTGCCAGCTCTCGCGGAGGCACCGGGGAGCTGTTTTTT
CASSRGGTGELFF
>.|TRBJ2-4|TRBV23-1|.
TGCGCCAGCAGTCAATCGACTCGTTTAGATCGGGCCAAAAACATTCAGTACTTC
CASSQSTRLDRAKNIQYF
>.|TRBJ1-5|TRBV6-1|.
TGTGCCAGCAGTGTTAGTCTAAGCAATCAGCCCCAGCATTTT
CASSVSLSNQPQHF
>.|TRBJ2-1|TRBV7-2|.
TGTGCCAGCAGCCTAAGTCGGTTAGGGGAGCTCTACAATGAGCAGTTCTTC
CASSLSRLGELYNEQFF
>.|TRBJ2-5|TRBV10-3|.
TGTGCCATCAGTGAAGGGGAGACCCAGTACTTC
CAISEGETQYF
>.|TRBJ2-4|TRBV4-1|TRBD2
TGCGCCAGCAGCCAAGAGGGTTTGAGCGGGGGGGTGGCCAAAAACATTCAGTACTTC
CASSQEGLSGGVAKNIQYF
>.|TRBJ1-1|TRBV9|TRBD1
TGTGCCAGCAGCCCGGGGACAGGGAGCGTTGAAGCTTTCTTT
CASSPGTGSVEAFF
>few|TRBJ2-5|TRBV29-1|TRBD2
TGCAGCGTCCGCGGGGGGGCCAGGGAGCGGGAGGGGTCTATGGAGACCCAGTACTTC
CSVRGGAREREGSMETQYF
>.|TRBJ2-5|TRBV7-3|.
TGTGCCAGCAGCGGGGGGGCCCAAGAGACCCAGTACTTC
CASSGGAQETQYF
>.|TRBJ1-4|TRBV7-9|.
TGTGCCAGCAGCCCGGACACAATAAGGGAAAAACTGTTTTTT
CASSPDTIREKLFF
>.|TRBJ2-1|TRBV6-5|.
TGTGCCAGCAGCCCGGAATTAACGCTAAGTGAGCAGTTCTTC
CASSPELTLSEQFF
>.|TRBJ1-4|TRBV7-6|.
TGTGCCAGCAGCTTCCGGTCCAGAACTAATGAAAAACTGTTTTTT
CASSFRSRTNEKLFF
>.|TRBJ2-5|TRBV12-3/TRBV12-4|.
TGTGCCAGCAGTTTTAGAGAGACCCAGTACTTC
CASSFRETQYF
>once|TRBJ2-7|TRBV2|.
TGTGCCAGCACGGGGCTGGGCTACGAGCAGTACTTC
CASTGLGYEQYF
>once|TRBJ2-1|TRBV7-2|.
TGTGCCAGCAGCTCCGCCCTAGCTCAGTTCTTC
CASSSALAQFF
>.|TRBJ2-5|TRBV19|.
TGTGCCAGTAGTGCCCGAAGCCTACAGCGGGTGTACCAAGAGACCCAGTACTTC
CASSARSLQRVYQETQYF
>.|TRBJ1-5|TRBV2|.
TGTGCCAGCAGTGAAGGCCAGTTAAGAAATCAGCCCCAGCATTTT
CASSEGQLRNQPQHF
>.|TRBJ2-7|TRBV20-1|TRBD2
TGCAGTGCTAGTGTGGCGGGAGTATTCTACGAGCAGTACTTC
CSASVAGVFYEQYF
>.|TRBJ2-1|TRBV6-5|TRBD1
TGTGCCAGCAGTTACATTTTGGGACAGGGACTTAATGAGCAGTTCTTC
CASSYILGQGLNEQFF
>.|TRBJ2-5|TRBV3-1/TRBV3-2|TRBD1
TGTGCCAGCAGCCCCGGACAGGCTGTGGGATGGGAGACCCAGTACTTC
CASSPGQAVGWETQYF
>.|TRBJ1-5|TRBV6-5|.
TGTGCCAGCAGCAGCCGGGGGGGCAATCAGCCCCAGCATTTT
CASSSRGGNQPQHF
>.|TRBJ1-4|TRBV18|.
TGTGCCAGCTCACCGGGAATGGTATCCAATGAAAAACTGTTTTTT
CASSPGMVSNEKLFF
>.|TRBJ1-1|TRBV7-3|.
TGTGCCAGCAGCTCCACCGGGACCCACACTGAAGCTTTCTTT
CASSSTGTHTEAFF
>.|TRBJ2-7|TRBV6-6|.
TGTGCCAGCAGACGGGACTCCCAAGAGCAGTACTTC
CASRRDSQEQYF
>.|TRBJ2-1|TRBV30|TRBD2
TGTGCCTGGCGGGGGCCAGCGGGGGGGCCGCAGTTCTTC
CAWRGPAGGPQFF
>.|TRBJ1-1|TRBV15|TRBD1
TGTGCCACCAGCGGAACAGGGGAAGGAGCTTTCTTT
CATSGTGEGAFF
>few|TRBJ1-2|TRBV5-8|.
TGTGCCAGCAGCTTCGGACAGACTAACTATGGCTACACCTTC
CASSFGQTNYGYTF
>once|TRBJ2-7|TRBV28|.
TGTGCCAGCAGTTTGATAGGAAACGAGCAGTACTTC
CASSLIGNEQYF
>.|TRBJ2-5|TRBV4-2|.
TGTGCCAGCAGCCAAGATTATGGGGAACAAGAGACCCAGTACTTC
CASSQDYGEQETQYF
>.|TRBJ2-7|TRBV13|.
TGTGCCAGCAGCTTCAGCGGACCCTACGAGCAGTACTTC
CASSFSGPYEQYF
>.|TRBJ2-5|TRBV15|TRBD2
TGTGCCACCAGCAAAGGATTAGCGGGAGTTCAGGAGACCCAGTACTTC
CATSKGLAGVQETQYF
>.|TRBJ1-1|TRBV7-8|.
TGTGCCAGCAGCTTAGTTCAGTTGGGCACTGAAGCTTTCTTT
CASSLVQLGTEAFF
>.|TRBJ2-5|TRBV29-1|.
TGCAGCGTTGGAGGAGAGACCCAGTACTTC
CSVGGETQYF
>.|TRBJ2-2|TRBV14|.
TGTGCCAGCAGCCAAGAATCGGCGGTAGGCAACACCGGGGAGCTGTTTTTT
CASSQESAVGNTGELFF
>.|TRBJ1-5|TRBV2|.
TGTGCCACCTCATCCTTTGGGCCCAATCAGCCCCAGCATTTT
CATSSFGPNQPQHF
>few|TRBJ1-1|TRBV19|TRBD1
TGTGCCAGCAAGATTGGGACAGGGTGGTTGAACACTGAAGCTTTCTTT
CASKIGTGWLNTEAFF
>.|TRBJ2-2|TRBV19|.
TGTGCCAGTAGTCCGGCGAACACCGGGGAGCTGTTTTTT
CASSPANTGELFF
>.|TRBJ1-6|TRBV27|.
TGTGCCAGCAGTCCCAATATGAGGTTCGGGAGTAATTCACCCCTCCACTTT
CASSPNMRFGSNSPLHF
>.|TRBJ1-1|TRBV5-4|.
TGTGCCAGCACCCTGGGGGGGCTGAACACTGAAGCTTTCTTT
CASTLGGLNTEAFF
>.|TRBJ1-5|TRBV27|TRBD1
TGTGCCAGCAGTTTAGCCCCAGGGGGCCCCAATCAGCCCCAGCATTTT
CASSLAPGGPNQPQHF
>once|TRBJ2-1|TRBV11-2|.
TGTGCCAGCAGCTTAATGTATCATGAGCAGTTCTTC
CASSLMYHEQFF
>.|TRBJ1-3|TRBV20-1|.
TGCAGTGCTAGTGGGGCCAGCTCTGGAAACACCATATATTTT
CSASGASSGNTIYF
>.|TRBJ1-6|TRBV30|.
TGTGCCTGGGGAAGACTACGGGACATAGAATCACCCCTCCACTTT
CAWGRLRDIESPLHF